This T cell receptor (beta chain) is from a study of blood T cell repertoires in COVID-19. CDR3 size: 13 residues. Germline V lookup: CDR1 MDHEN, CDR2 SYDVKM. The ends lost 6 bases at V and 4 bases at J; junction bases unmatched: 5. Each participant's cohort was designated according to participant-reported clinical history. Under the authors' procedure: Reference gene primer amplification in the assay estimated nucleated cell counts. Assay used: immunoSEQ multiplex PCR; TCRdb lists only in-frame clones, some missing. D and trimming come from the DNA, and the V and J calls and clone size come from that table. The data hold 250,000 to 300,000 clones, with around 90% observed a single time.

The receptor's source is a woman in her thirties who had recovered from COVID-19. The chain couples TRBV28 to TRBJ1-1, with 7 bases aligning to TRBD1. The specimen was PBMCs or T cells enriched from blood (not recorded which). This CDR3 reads CASRRAGGTEAFF. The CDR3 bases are TGTGCCAGCAGACGAGCAGGGGGCACTGAAGCTTTCTTT.